This T cell receptor (beta chain) was identified during a study of blood T cell repertoires in COVID-19. Study background: In each case, the material was cDNA or gDNA derived from T cells, B-cell-depleted T cells, or PBMCs.

In the source study's methods: Amplification of reference gene primers provided the estimated nucleated cell counts. The protocol was immunoSEQ multiplex PCR, while the TCRdb copy is restricted to in-frame clones and leaves out a portion. The DNA gave D and trimming, while V, J and clone size come from that table. The sample shows approximately 240,000 clones, 86% of them seen only once. Comments on this clone: This same CDR3 is encoded by further DNA sequences in the sample.

This clonotype originated in a woman aged 50 to 65 in a cohort exposed to, infected with or recovered from COVID-19 (not recorded which). The sample comprised PBMCs or T cells enriched from blood (not recorded which).

CDR3 sequence: CASSRGSNQPQHF. CDR3 DNA: TGTGCCAGCAGCCGGGGGAGCAATCAGCCCCAGCATTTT. This sequence joins TRBV7-3 and TRBJ1-5; D is perhaps TRBD1 (5 bases). V shed 5 bases and J shed 1 base, with 6 bases lying between them. The CDR3 contains 13 residues. Germline V CDR1 and CDR2: SGHTA, FQGTGA. Filled out from reference TRBV7-3 and TRBJ1-5, the complete variable domain reads GAGVSQTPSNKVTEKGKYVELRCDPISGHTALYWYRQSLGQGPEFLIYFQGTGAADDSGLPNDRFFAVRPEGSVSTLKIQRTERGDSAVYLCASSRGSNQPQHFGDGTRLSIL.